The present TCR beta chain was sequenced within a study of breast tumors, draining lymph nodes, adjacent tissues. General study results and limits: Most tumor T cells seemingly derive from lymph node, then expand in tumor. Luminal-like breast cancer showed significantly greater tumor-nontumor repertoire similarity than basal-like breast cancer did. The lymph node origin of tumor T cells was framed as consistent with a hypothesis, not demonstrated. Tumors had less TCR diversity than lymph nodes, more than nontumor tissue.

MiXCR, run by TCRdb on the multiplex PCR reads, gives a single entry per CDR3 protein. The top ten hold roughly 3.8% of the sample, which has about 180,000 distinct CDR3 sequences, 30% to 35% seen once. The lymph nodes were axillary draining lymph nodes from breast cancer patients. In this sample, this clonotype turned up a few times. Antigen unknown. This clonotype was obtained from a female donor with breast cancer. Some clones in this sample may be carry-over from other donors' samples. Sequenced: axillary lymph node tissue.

DNA of the CDR3: TGTGCCAGCAGCTTACAGGCAGGCCCCTCACGGGCTTTCTTT. Its translation is CASSLQAGPSRAFF. The chain uses TRBV11-1 and TRBJ1-1; D uncertain. Germline V lookup: CDR1 SGHAT, CDR2 FQDESV (reference sequence). This CDR3 spans 14 amino acids. The V end was cut by 2 bases, the J end by 11 bases, with 18 bases between.